This is a list of T cell receptor beta chains from one sample in a study of cytomegalovirus exposure and HLA in healthy donors. Generated by immunoSEQ multiplex PCR, the TCRdb table keeps only in-frame clones and is missing some. The data contain over 150,000 clones, roughly 83% of them seen just once; the ten biggest clones take up about 0.37%. Sequenced input: PBMCs. These receptors all stem from a boy aged 2 to 10 in good health and CMV-seronegative. Each CDR3 is given with its conserved first and last residue. A D gene is named only where the DNA matches it firmly. The size field is filled for only some rows; it gives once, few, many or a size class.

CASSWTVTELFF | TGTGCCAGCAGTTGGACTGTTACGGAGCTGTTTTTT | TRBJ2-2 | NA | NA | TRBV28 | 12
CSVGGEAFF | TGCAGCGTTGGAGGTGAAGCTTTCTTT | TRBJ1-1 | NA | NA | TRBV29-1 | 9
CASSMGQSGVYGYTF | TGTGCCAGCAGTATGGGACAGTCGGGCGTCTATGGCTACACCTTC | TRBJ1-2 | TRBD1 | NA | TRBV2 | 15
CASSREASQETQYF | TGTGCCAGCAGCCGGGAGGCTAGCCAAGAGACCCAGTACTTC | TRBJ2-5 | TRBD2 | NA | TRBV5-8 | 14
CATSRDRGFNNEQFF | TGTGCCACCAGCAGAGATAGGGGTTTCAACAATGAGCAGTTCTTC | TRBJ2-1 | NA | NA | TRBV15 | 15
CASSEALTGANYGYTF | TGTGCCAGCAGTGAAGCGCTGACAGGAGCTAACTATGGCTACACCTTC | TRBJ1-2 | NA | NA | TRBV6-1 | 16
CASSPYRGYEQYF | TGTGCCAGCAGCCCATATAGGGGCTACGAGCAGTACTTC | TRBJ2-7 | NA | NA | TRBV11-3 | 13
CASRGGLGNSPLHF | TGTGCCAGCCGCGGGGGGTTGGGGAATTCACCCCTCCACTTT | TRBJ1-6 | NA | NA | TRBV7-6 | 14
CASTWGRVRGNEQFF | TGTGCCAGCACCTGGGGGAGGGTTCGGGGCAATGAGCAGTTCTTC | TRBJ2-1 | TRBD2 | NA | TRBV5-6 | 15
CASSLSTLNTEAFF | TGTGCCAGCTCACTATCGACACTGAACACTGAAGCTTTCTTT | TRBJ1-1 | NA | few | TRBV18 | 14
CASSLSGNQGKDTEAFF | TGCGCCAGCAGCTTGTCGGGGAATCAGGGGAAGGACACTGAAGCTTTCTTT | TRBJ1-1 | NA | NA | TRBV5-1 | 17